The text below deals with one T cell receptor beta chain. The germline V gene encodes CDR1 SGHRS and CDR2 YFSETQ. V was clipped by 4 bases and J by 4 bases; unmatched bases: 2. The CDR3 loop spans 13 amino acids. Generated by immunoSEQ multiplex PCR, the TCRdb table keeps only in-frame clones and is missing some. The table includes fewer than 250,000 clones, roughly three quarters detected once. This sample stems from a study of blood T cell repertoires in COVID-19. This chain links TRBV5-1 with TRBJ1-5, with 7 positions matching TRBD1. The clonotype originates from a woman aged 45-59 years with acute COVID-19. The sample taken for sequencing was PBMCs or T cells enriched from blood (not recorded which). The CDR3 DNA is TGCGCCAGCAGCGGGGGACAGAATCAGCCCCAGCATTTT. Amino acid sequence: CASSGGQNQPQHF.